The 12 T cell receptor beta chains below all came from one sample that was sequenced in a study of blood T cell repertoires in COVID-19. Generated by immunoSEQ multiplex PCR, the TCRdb table keeps only in-frame clones and is missing some. Found here are some 170,000 clones, over 60% of them singletons; the top ten hold 8% to 9.5%. Sequencing was performed on peripheral blood. Receptors originate from a man aged 60 to 75 with acute or convalescent COVID-19.

CDR3 residues: CASSESTDTRPYF. The CDR3 bases are TGCGCCAGCAGTGAGTCGACGGACACGCGGCCGTACTTC. The chain joins TRBV10-1 to TRBJ2-7, with TRBD1 as a possible D gene (5 bases). The CDR3 is 13 amino acids. V was pared by 0 bases and J by 12 bases, with 15 bases between. From germline, CDR1 is WNHNN and CDR2 SYGVQD (reference sequence).

The rearrangement joins TRBV19 to TRBJ1-4; 10 bases agree with TRBD1. The V and J ends lost 5 bases and 7 bases, in that order; junction bases with no gene match: 13. The CDR3 length is 17 residues. Germline assignment: CDR1 LNHDA and CDR2 SQIVND (reference sequence). The CDR3 region is CASSDRDRGPFSEKLFF. The CDR3 coding sequence is TGTGCCAGTAGTGACCGGGACAGGGGTCCTTTCTCTGAAAAACTGTTTTTT.

The V call is TRBV2, the J call TRBJ2-4; 14 bases are a match to TRBD2. CDR1 is SNHLY, CDR2 FYNNEI, per germline. The CDR3 is 20 residues long. V shed 6 bases, J shed 0 bases, and the junction held 13 bases outside the gene matches. CDR3 sequence reads: CASSRPGTSGGTLAKNIQYF. The CDR3 bases are TGTGCCAGCAGCCGTCCCGGGACTAGCGGGGGTACACTAGCCAAAAACATTCAGTACTTC.

About this clone: An end of the junction differs from the germline gene, which may be a read error. This chain joins TRBV7-7 and TRBJ2-1, with TRBD2 matching 7 bases. Germline V gives CDR1 SSHAT, CDR2 FNYEAQ (reference sequence). The CDR3 is made up of 16 amino acids. The CDR3 nucleotides read TGTGCTAGCAGCTACCGCCCTAGCGGATCCTACAATGAGCAGTTCTTC. The encoded protein is CASSYRPSGSYNEQFF.

In this sample, this clone turned up a few times. The chain's CDR3 is CAGGEVGELFF. The CDR3 coding sequence is TGTGCCGGCGGGGAGGTCGGGGAGCTGTTTTTT. The J gene is TRBJ2-2, the V gene TRBV2, with D possibly TRBD2 on 6 matching bases. The CDR3 has 11 amino acids. Trimming shortened V by 11 bases and J by 7 bases, and 11 bases separated the two germline ends. The germline gives CDR1 SNHLY, CDR2 FYNNEI. Combining the CDR3 with reference TRBV2 and TRBJ2-2 gives the whole variable domain EPEVTQTPSHQVTQMGQEVILRCVPISNHLYFYWYRQILGQKVEFLVSFYNNEISEKSEIFDDQFSVERPDGSNFTLKIRSTKLEDSAMYFCAGGEVGELFFGEGSRLTVL.

The chain joins TRBV4-3 to TRBJ1-5; D not certain. V lost 4 bases and J 0 bases, leaving 16 bases between the germline ends. This CDR3 spans 17 amino acids. Germline V gives CDR1 LGHNA, CDR2 YSLEER. CDR3 DNA sequence: TGCGCCAGCAGCCCCCCAGGACTTAAAAATAGCAATCAGCCCCAGCATTTT. Its protein is CASSPPGLKNSNQPQHF.

The V gene is TRBV11-2, the J gene TRBJ1-1; D remains ambiguous. The germline gives CDR1 SGHAT, CDR2 FQNNGV. The CDR3 is 14 residues long. The V end was cut by 5 bases, the J end by 4 bases, with 14 bases between. CDR3 sequence reads: CASSPRNIPTEAFF. As DNA, the CDR3 is TGTGCCAGCAGCCCTAGGAACATTCCCACTGAAGCTTTCTTT.

The gene calls are TRBV6-6 and TRBJ1-1; TRBD1 agrees at 10 bases. The germline CDR1 and CDR2 sequences are MNHNY and SVGAGI (reference sequence). Trimming at V came to 5 bases and at J to 10 bases, leaving 7 bases not matched to a gene. CDR3 length equals 13 residues. The CDR3 sequence: CASSHPTGGIAFF. The CDR3 DNA sequence: TGTGCCAGCAGTCACCCGACAGGGGGCATAGCTTTCTTT.

The rearrangement joins TRBV7-2 to TRBJ2-7, with D maybe TRBD1 (5 bases). Germline-derived CDR1 and CDR2 are SGHTA and FQGNSA. The CDR3 sequence is 14 residues long. The germline V and J ends were trimmed by 3 bases and 4 bases, with 13 bases remaining between them. DNA for the CDR3: TGTGCCAGCAGCTTCCAGGGTGGGCAATACGAGCAGTACTTC. Protein product: CASSFQGGQYEQYF.

The chain combines TRBV27 with TRBJ1-2; unclear D gene. Germline V gene lookup returns CDR1 MNHEY and CDR2 SMNVEV (reference sequence). This CDR3 has 15 residues. The germline V and J ends were trimmed by 2 bases and 6 bases, with 16 bases remaining between them. This CDR3 reads CASSLMEGGIHGYTF. The CDR3 DNA sequence: TGTGCCAGCAGTTTAATGGAGGGAGGGATCCATGGCTACACCTTC.

This clone occurred once. The chain combines TRBV3-1 (or the pseudogene TRBV3-2) with TRBJ1-2; 7 bases align to TRBD1. Germline CDR1 and CDR2: LGHDT and YNNKEL (reference sequence). J was trimmed by 8 bases and V by 2 bases; bases with no gene match: 8. CDR3 length equals 14 residues. The CDR3 DNA reads TGTGCCAGCAGCCAAACACAGGGGATTGGCGGCTACACCTTC. Translated: CASSQTQGIGGYTF.

V and J are TRBV4-1 and TRBJ2-3; D unresolved. Germline CDR1 and CDR2: MGHRA and YSYEKL. The CDR3 is 15 residues long. The V end lost 1 base, the J end lost 1 base, and 9 bases lay between the germline ends. The CDR3 reads CASSQGIVGTDTQYF. CDR3 nucleotide sequence: TGCGCCAGCAGCCAAGGTATAGTAGGCACAGATACGCAGTATTTT.